This T cell receptor (beta chain) came from a study of blood T cells in healthy people across ages. Around 10 milliliters of peripheral blood were drawn from each donor. Germline CDR1 MNHEY, CDR2 SVGAGI. J lost 5 bases, V lost 2 bases, and 0 bases had no gene match. CDR3 length: 15 residues. Alongside a J-beta primer mix, a sample-barcoded 5' primer served in a second PCR lasting about 7 to 11 cycles. TCRdb ran MiXCR on the 5' RACE reads and lists one entry per CDR3 protein. Found here are fewer than 1,000,000 distinct CDR3 sequences, 40% to 50% of them singletons; the top ten hold approximately 19%. The source of this sequence is a man in his sixties in good health. Specimen: blood. The gene calls are TRBV6-5 and TRBJ2-3, with 14 nucleotides matching TRBD2. This CDR3 is CASSYGTSGGDTQYF. CDR3 sequence (DNA): TGTGCCAGCAGTTACGGGACTAGCGGGGGAGATACGCAGTATTTT.